These 5 T cell receptor beta chains were sequenced from one sample in a study of OX40 agonist ivuxolimab in advanced cancers. Generated by immunoSEQ multiplex PCR, the TCRdb table keeps only in-frame clones and is missing some. The sample carries about 66,000 clones, 85% to 90% recorded once. The input for sequencing was CD4+ or CD8+ T cells sorted from blood, taken in a trial of the OX40 agonist ivuxolimab. These receptors were taken from an adult with an advanced solid tumor such as melanoma, head and neck, liver or kidney cancer.

The chain couples TRBV14 to TRBJ1-1; D not resolved. The germline V gene encodes CDR1 SGHDN and CDR2 FVKESK. V shed 4 bases and J shed 5 bases, with 11 bases lying between them. This CDR3 is 13 amino acids long. The CDR3 coding sequence is TGTGCCAGCAGCCTGGCCTTGGGGACTGAAGCTTTCTTT. It translates to CASSLALGTEAFF.

In its sample, this clone was seen once. The chain employs TRBV7-9 and TRBJ2-7; a possible D gene is TRBD1 (5 bases). Deletions cut 5 bases from V and 4 bases from J, with 12 bases between. This CDR3 is 13 amino acids long. Germline V gene lookup returns CDR1 SEHNR and CDR2 FQNEAQ (reference sequence). The CDR3 spells CASSNRPFYEQYF. Here the CDR3 DNA reads TGTGCCAGCAGCAACAGGCCATTTTACGAGCAGTACTTC.

The chain has TRBV9 and TRBJ2-3; D is possibly TRBD1 (6 bases). The CDR3 sequence is 16 residues long. CDR1 SGDLS and CDR2 YYNGEE come from the germline V gene. Trimming took 0 bases from V and 2 from J, leaving 13 bases between them. The CDR3 loop reads CASSVATGSVTDTQYF. The CDR3 coding sequence is TGTGCCAGCAGCGTAGCGACAGGATCAGTCACAGATACGCAGTATTTT.

This chain joins TRBV30 and TRBJ1-1; D unresolved. Trimming took off 0 bases at V and 5 bases at J, with 13 bases between the two ends. The CDR3 totals 14 residues. Germline loops: CDR1 GTSNPN, CDR2 SVGIG (reference sequence). The CDR3 DNA is TGTGCCTGGAGTGTAGATTCGGGTAGAACTGAAGCTTTCTTT. Encoded protein: CAWSVDSGRTEAFF.

The V and J genes are TRBV19 and TRBJ1-5, with 7 bases matching TRBD1. Germline V gene lookup returns CDR1 LNHDA and CDR2 SQIVND (reference sequence). V lost 3 bases and J lost 4; bases outside the gene matches: 3. The CDR3 loop spans 14 amino acids. CDR3 DNA: TGTGCCAGTAGTATTGGGACAGAAAATCAGCCCCAGCATTTT. It codes for CASSIGTENQPQHF.